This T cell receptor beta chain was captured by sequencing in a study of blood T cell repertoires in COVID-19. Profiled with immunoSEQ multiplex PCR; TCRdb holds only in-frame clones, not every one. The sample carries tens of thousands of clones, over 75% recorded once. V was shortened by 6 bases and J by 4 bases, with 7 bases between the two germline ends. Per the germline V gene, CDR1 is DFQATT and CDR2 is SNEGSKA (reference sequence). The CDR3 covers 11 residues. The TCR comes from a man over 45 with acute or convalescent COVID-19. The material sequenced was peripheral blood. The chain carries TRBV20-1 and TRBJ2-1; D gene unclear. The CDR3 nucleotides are TGCAGTGCCCTTGAGTACAATGAGCAGTTCTTC. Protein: CSALEYNEQFF.